This is a list of T cell receptor beta chains from one sample in a study of T cell repertoires in cytomegalovirus infection. TCRdb re-called the reads with MiXCR, one entry per CDR3 protein. Counted here are around 350,000 distinct CDR3 sequences, approximately 18% occurring once; the ten biggest clones make up around 10%. Sequencing input: PBMCs. These receptors were obtained from a human donor in good health (CMV status not recorded). Some clones in this sample may be carry-over from other donors' samples. Each CDR3 is given with its conserved first and last residue. Rows give clone size only sometimes, using once, few, many, or a class for an expanded clone.

j_call | clone_size | cdr3_length | v_call | cdr3_aa
TRBJ1-3 | many | 15 | TRBV18 | CASSPPIGPGNTIYF
TRBJ1-2 | . | 15 | TRBV12-3/TRBV12-4 | CASSLVMTMFTSYTF
TRBJ1-2 | many | 16 | TRBV7-2 | CASSPYKGGGDDGYTF
TRBJ2-2 | many | 12 | TRBV27 | CASSFYTGELFF
TRBJ2-1 | . | 16 | TRBV4-1 | CASSQVHMVTYNEQFF
TRBJ2-1 | few | 12 | TRBV12-3/TRBV12-4 | CASSFWSSEQFF
TRBJ2-7 | many | 15 | TRBV7-2 | CASSLIPGSSYEQYF
TRBJ2-3 | . | 15 | TRBV12-3/TRBV12-4 | CASTFTGVSTDTQYF
TRBJ1-4 | few | 13 | TRBV7-9 | CASSLRTNEKLFF
TRBJ1-2 | few | 13 | TRBV6-6 | CASSYSTGGGYTF
TRBJ2-7 | many | 14 | TRBV7-2 | CASSLDHDRYEQYF
TRBJ1-5 | many | 14 | TRBV12-3/TRBV12-4 | CASSFWEDNQPQHF
TRBJ2-7 | . | 11 | TRBV2 | CASRITYEQYF
TRBJ1-1 | few | 18 | TRBV6-2/TRBV6-3 | CASSYLIRAGTLNTEAFF
TRBJ1-5 | many | 18 | TRBV12-3/TRBV12-4 | CASSSVVKQGAGNQPQHF
TRBJ2-1 | few | 15 | TRBV6-1 | CASSVAEPSYNEQFF
TRBJ2-1 | . | 14 | TRBV20-1 | CSAAGQGAYNEQFF
TRBJ1-6 | many | 17 | TRBV19 | CASSIEDLGIADSPLHF
TRBJ1-1 | many | 17 | TRBV7-9 | CASSPRSEGNMNTEAFF
TRBJ2-2 | . | 16 | TRBV20-1 | CSARDLRAGDTGELFF
TRBJ1-1 | . | 14 | TRBV10-3 | CATETDGMNTEAFF
TRBJ2-5 | . | 18 | TRBV9 | CASSVGLSGPPSPETQYF
TRBJ2-1 | many | 14 | TRBV20-1 | CSGTGTSGGNEQFF
TRBJ2-1 | many | 16 | TRBV7-2 | CASSLAAGWGDNEQFF
TRBJ1-6 | many | 16 | TRBV7-2 | CASSSARGAYNSPLHF
TRBJ2-7 | few | 13 | TRBV7-9 | CASPGYISYEQYF
TRBJ1-5 | few | 15 | TRBV6-1 | CASSESGYDDQPQHF
TRBJ1-6 | . | 15 | TRBV14 | CASSQGRNYNSPLHF
TRBJ2-2 | . | 15 | TRBV29-1 | CSVRGDRTNTGELFF
TRBJ2-5 | once | 15 | TRBV4-1 | CASSQVDGYQETQYF
TRBJ2-1 | . | 20 | TRBV6-2/TRBV6-3 | CASSYPKTGAEGGTINEQFF
TRBJ2-1 | many | 14 | TRBV29-1 | CSVKGQGVNREQFF
TRBJ1-4 | . | 14 | TRBV30 | CAWNGDRLYEKLFF
TRBJ2-5 | few | 21 | TRBV6-6 | CASSYPTGERGVRVGQETQYF
TRBJ2-7 | many | 16 | TRBV7-2 | CASSPGGSSSPYEQYF
TRBJ2-2 | many | 18 | TRBV7-2 | CASSHGPGTSQSSGELFF
TRBJ1-2 | few | 14 | TRBV4-3 | CASSQVAGLHGYTF
TRBJ1-1 | many | 16 | TRBV7-2 | CASSLAGSYMNTEAFF
TRBJ2-1 | . | 13 | TRBV30 | CAWSKSSYNEQFF
TRBJ2-1 | . | 13 | TRBV19 | CASGLTVTNEQFF
TRBJ1-1 | many | 14 | TRBV7-8 | CASSHPQGLAEAFF
TRBJ2-5 | many | 12 | TRBV7-6 | CASSRDRETQYF
TRBJ2-3 | . | 14 | TRBV18 | CASSLGRASSTQYF
TRBJ1-2 | few | 15 | TRBV28 | CASSTLGQGAVGYTF